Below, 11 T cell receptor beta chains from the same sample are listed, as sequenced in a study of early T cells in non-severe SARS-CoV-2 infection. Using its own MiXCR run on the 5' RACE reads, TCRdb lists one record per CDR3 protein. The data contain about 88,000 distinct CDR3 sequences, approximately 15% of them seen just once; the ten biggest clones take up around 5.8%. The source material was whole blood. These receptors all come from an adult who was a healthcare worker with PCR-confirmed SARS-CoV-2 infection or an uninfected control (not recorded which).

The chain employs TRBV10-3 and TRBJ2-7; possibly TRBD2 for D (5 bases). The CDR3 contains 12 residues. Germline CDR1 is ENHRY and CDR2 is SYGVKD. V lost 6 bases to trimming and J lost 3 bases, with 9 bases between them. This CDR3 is CAISKDFYEQYF. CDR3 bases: TGTGCCATCAGCAAGGACTTCTACGAGCAGTACTTC.

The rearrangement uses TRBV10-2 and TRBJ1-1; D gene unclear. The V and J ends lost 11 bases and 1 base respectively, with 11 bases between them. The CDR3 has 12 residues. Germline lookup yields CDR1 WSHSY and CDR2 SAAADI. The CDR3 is CAAGLSNTEAFF. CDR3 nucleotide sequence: TGCGCCGCCGGGCTTTCGAACACTGAAGCTTTCTTT.

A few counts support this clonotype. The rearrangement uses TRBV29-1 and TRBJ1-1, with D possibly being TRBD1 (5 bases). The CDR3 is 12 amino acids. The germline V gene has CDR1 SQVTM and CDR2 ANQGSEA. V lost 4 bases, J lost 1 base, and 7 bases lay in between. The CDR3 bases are TGCAGCGTTGGGCAGGGGAACACTGAAGCTTTCTTT. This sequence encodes CSVGQGNTEAFF.

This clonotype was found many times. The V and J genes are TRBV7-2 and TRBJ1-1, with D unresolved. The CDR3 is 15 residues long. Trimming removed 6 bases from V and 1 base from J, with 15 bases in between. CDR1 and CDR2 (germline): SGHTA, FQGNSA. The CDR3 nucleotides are TGTGCCAGCAGTTATGGTACCTCAGCGAACACTGAAGCTTTCTTT. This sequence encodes CASSYGTSANTEAFF.

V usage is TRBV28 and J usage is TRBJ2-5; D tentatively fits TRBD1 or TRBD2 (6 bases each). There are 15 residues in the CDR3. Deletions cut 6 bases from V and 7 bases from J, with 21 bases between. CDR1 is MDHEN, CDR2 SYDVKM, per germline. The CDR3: CASRSLGGGTGTQYF. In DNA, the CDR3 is TGTGCCAGCAGATCTTTGGGGGGCGGAACGGGGACCCAGTACTTC.

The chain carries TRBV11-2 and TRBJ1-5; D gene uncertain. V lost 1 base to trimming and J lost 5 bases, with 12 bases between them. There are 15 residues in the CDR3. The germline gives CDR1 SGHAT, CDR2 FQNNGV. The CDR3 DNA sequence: TGTGCCAGCAGCTTAGCGGCAAATCGAGATCAGCCCCAGCATTTT. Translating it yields CASSLAANRDQPQHF. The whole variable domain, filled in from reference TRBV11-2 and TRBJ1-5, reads EAGVAQSPRYKIIEKRQSVAFWCNPISGHATLYWYQQILGQGPKLLIQFQNNGVVDDSQLPKDRFSAERLKGVDSTLKIQPAKLEDSAVYLCASSLAANRDQPQHFGDGTRLSIL.

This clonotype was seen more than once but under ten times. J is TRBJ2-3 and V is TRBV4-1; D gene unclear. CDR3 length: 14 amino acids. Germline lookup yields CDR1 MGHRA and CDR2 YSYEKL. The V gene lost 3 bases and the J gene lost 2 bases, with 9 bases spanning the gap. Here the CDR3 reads CASSQAVNTDTQYF. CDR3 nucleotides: TGCGCCAGCAGCCAGGCGGTCAACACAGATACGCAGTATTTT.

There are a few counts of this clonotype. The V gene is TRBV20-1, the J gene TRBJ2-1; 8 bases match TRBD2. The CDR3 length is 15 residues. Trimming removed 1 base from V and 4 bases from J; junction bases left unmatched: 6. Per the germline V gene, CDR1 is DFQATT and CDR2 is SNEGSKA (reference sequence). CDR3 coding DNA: TGCAGTGCTAGAGGGAGCGGGAGAGGGTACAATGAGCAGTTCTTC. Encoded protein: CSARGSGRGYNEQFF.

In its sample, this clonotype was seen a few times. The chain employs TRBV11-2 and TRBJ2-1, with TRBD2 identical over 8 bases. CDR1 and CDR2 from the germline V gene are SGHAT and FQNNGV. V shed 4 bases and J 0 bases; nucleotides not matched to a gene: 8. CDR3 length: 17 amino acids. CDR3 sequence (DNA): TGTGCCAGCAGCTCGGGGGGGAGCGGAGGCTCCTACAATGAGCAGTTCTTC. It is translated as CASSSGGSGGSYNEQFF.

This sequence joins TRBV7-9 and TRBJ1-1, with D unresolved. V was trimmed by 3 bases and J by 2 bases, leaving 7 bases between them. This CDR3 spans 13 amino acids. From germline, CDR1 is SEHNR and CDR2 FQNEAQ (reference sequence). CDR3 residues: CASSFKLNTEAFF. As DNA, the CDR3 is TGTGCCAGCAGCTTCAAGTTAAACACTGAAGCTTTCTTT. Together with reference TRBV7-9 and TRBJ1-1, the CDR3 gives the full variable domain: DTGVSQNPRHKITKRGQNVTFRCDPISEHNRLYWYRQTLGQGPEFLTYFQNEAQLEKSRLLSDRFSAERPKGSFSTLEIQRTEQGDSAMYLCASSFKLNTEAFFGQGTRLTVV.

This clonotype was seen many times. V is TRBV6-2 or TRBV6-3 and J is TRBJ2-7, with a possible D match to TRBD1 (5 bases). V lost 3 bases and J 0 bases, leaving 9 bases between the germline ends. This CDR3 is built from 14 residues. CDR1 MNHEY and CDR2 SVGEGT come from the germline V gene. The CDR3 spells CASSYGHSSYEQYF. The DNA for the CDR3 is TGTGCCAGCAGTTATGGACACAGCTCCTACGAGCAGTACTTC.